The 32 T cell receptor beta chains below come from one sample, sequenced in a study of T-cell reconstitution after alpha-beta-depleted transplantation in children listed by TCRdb under 2016. The intended sense of this specimen's treatment or condition label: allogeneic hematopoietic cell transplantation with graft depleted of TCRalphabeta T cells and CD19 B cells. Library construction relied on PCR. Sequencing took place on an Illumina HiSeq 2500. TCR library preparation used molecular barcoding, with unique molecular identifiers applied to normalize quantification of the TCRbeta repertoire. TCRdb reanalyzed the raw reads on its own, using fastp at Q25 for trimming and MiXCR for clone calling, and kept in-frame beta chains. Merged by CDR3 protein, the rows form single entries marked with the most common genes and DNA. The sample data list fewer than 700,000 distinct CDR3 sequences, and roughly 13% of these were observed just once. The ten largest make up approximately 2% of the sample.

This material consisted of PBMCs, mostly from graft donor cells, taken 360 days after TCRalphabeta/CD19-depleted stem cell transplant. The receptor source for this set is a male patient aged 10 to 17 who had a stem cell transplant for acute myeloid leukemia, so the T cells may come from the graft donor.

The chain links TRBV20-1 to TRBJ1-2; 7 bases are a match to TRBD1. V lost 7 bases, J lost 5 bases, and 13 bases stayed unmatched. CDR3 length: 14 amino acids. Looked up from germline, CDR1 is DFQATT and CDR2 is SNEGSKA (reference sequence). The CDR3, as DNA: TGCAGTGGGTTTCCACAGGGGAATATTTATGGCTACACCTTC. This codes for CSGFPQGNIYGYTF.

V gene TRBV6-5 combines with J gene TRBJ2-7; D remains ambiguous. Germline V gene lookup returns CDR1 MNHEY and CDR2 SVGAGI. The length of the CDR3 is 14 residues. Trimming pared 0 bases from V and 2 bases from J, leaving 8 bases between. CDR3 nucleotides: TGTGCCAGCAGTTACTCGACCCCCCCCTACGAGCAGTACTTC. This translates into CASSYSTPPYEQYF.

The V gene is TRBV3-1, the J gene TRBJ2-2; D call uncertain. V lost 0 bases and J lost 8, with 10 bases in between. CDR3 length: 14 amino acids. Germline CDR1 reads LGHDT; CDR2 reads YNNKEL (reference sequence). CDR3 coding DNA: TGTGCCAGCAGCCAAGATACGGTCGGGGGGGAGCTGTTTTTT. Encoded protein: CASSQDTVGGELFF.

The chain carries TRBV12-3 or TRBV12-4 and TRBJ2-2; TRBD2 agrees at 7 bases. The CDR3 loop spans 18 amino acids. With 8 bases clipped from V and 2 bases from J, the junction kept 17 bases outside the gene matches. Here the CDR3 reads CASHYIKMLAVNTGELFF. The CDR3 nucleotides are TGTGCCAGCCACTACATCAAAATGCTAGCGGTCAACACCGGGGAGCTGTTTTTT.

A remark on this clonotype: An end of the junction does not agree with germline; a read error may underlie this. The chain combines TRBV7-7 with TRBJ2-7, with 8 bases aligning to TRBD2. The CDR3 has 16 amino acids. The germline V gene encodes CDR1 SSHAT and CDR2 FNYEAQ (reference sequence). CDR3 DNA sequence: TGTGCTAGCAGCCCTCAACTAGCGGAAACCTATTACGAGCAGTACTTC. Translated: CASSPQLAETYYEQYF.

This rearrangement joins TRBV5-1 to TRBJ2-3, with 7 bases that match TRBD2. V trimming: 0 bases; J trimming: 8 bases; junction bases outside the gene matches: 6. The CDR3 runs 14 residues. Germline V CDR1 and CDR2: SGHRS, YFSETQ. The CDR3 DNA is TGCGCCAGCAGCTTGGACGCGGGAGATGTTACGCAGTATTTT. This gives the protein CASSLDAGDVTQYF. Full variable domain (outside the CDR3, taken from reference TRBV5-1 and TRBJ2-3): KAGVTQTPRYLIKTRGQQVTLSCSPISGHRSVSWYQQTPGQGLQFLFEYFSETQRNKGNFPGRFSGRQFSNSRSEMNVSTLELGDSALYLCASSLDAGDVTQYFGPGTRLTVL.

This clonotype was seen ten or more times. This chain uses TRBV28 with TRBJ2-7; possible D gene TRBD2, 6 bases. Germline V gives CDR1 MDHEN, CDR2 SYDVKM. This CDR3 comprises 11 residues. In DNA, the CDR3 is TGTGAGGCCGGGAGTTCATACGAGCAGTACTTC. It is translated as CEAGSSYEQYF.

This clonotype has more than one count but fewer than ten. J is TRBJ2-5 and V is TRBV5-1, with TRBD2 identical over 11 bases. With 8 bases clipped from V and 5 bases from J, the junction kept 5 bases outside the gene matches. CDR1 SGHRS and CDR2 YFSETQ come from the germline V gene. The length of the CDR3 is 13 residues. CDR3 DNA sequence: TGCGCCAGTGCTAGCGGGAGGAGCGAGACCCAGTACTTC. Its protein product is CASASGRSETQYF.

In this sample, this clonotype turned up many times. The chain employs TRBV7-2 and TRBJ2-7, with D tentatively TRBD2 (6 bases). The CDR3 runs 15 residues. Trimming pared 2 bases from V and 0 bases from J, leaving 11 bases between. Germline V gene data show CDR1 as SGHTA and CDR2 as FQGNSA. In DNA, the CDR3 is TGTGCCAGCAGCTTACGGCTAGCGCTCTCCTACGAGCAGTACTTC. Amino acids: CASSLRLALSYEQYF. Together with reference TRBV7-2 and TRBJ2-7, the CDR3 gives the full variable domain: GAGVSQSPSNKVTEKGKDVELRCDPISGHTALYWYRQSLGQGLEFLIYFQGNSAPDKSGLPSDRFSAERTGGSVSTLTIQRTQQEDSAVYLCASSLRLALSYEQYFGPGTRLTVT.

This clonotype was seen only a few times. The chain recombines TRBV29-1 with TRBJ1-2; D gene ambiguous. This CDR3 spans 15 amino acids. Germline CDR1 and CDR2: SQVTM and ANQGSEA. V shed 0 bases and J shed 4 bases, with 15 bases lying between them. Written as DNA, the CDR3 is TGCAGCGTTGAAGATCCCTATTTAGGAGCCTATGGCTACACCTTC. It yields the protein CSVEDPYLGAYGYTF.

This clonotype was recorded at least ten times. The V and J genes are TRBV12-3 or TRBV12-4 and TRBJ2-2; TRBD1 agrees at 7 bases. J was trimmed by 10 bases and V by 7 bases; bases with no gene match: 15. There are 15 residues in the CDR3. DNA for the CDR3: TGTGCCAGCAACAGCCGGGACAGAAGCAACAAGGAGCTGTTTTTT. This translates into CASNSRDRSNKELFF.

This clonotype occurred a few times. The V gene is TRBV5-1, the J gene TRBJ1-3; tentative D call: TRBD1 (5 bases). V dropped 0 bases and J dropped 0 bases, with 7 bases sitting between them. The CDR3 contains 15 residues. The V gene's germline CDR1 is SGHRS and CDR2 YFSETQ. DNA of the CDR3: TGCGCCAGCAGCTTGGACAGGAGCTCTGGAAACACCATATATTTT. Encoded protein: CASSLDRSSGNTIYF.

This clonotype was counted between two and nine times. An end of the junction does not agree with germline; a read error may underlie this. J is TRBJ2-1 and V is TRBV29-1; D is possibly TRBD1 (6 bases). The CDR3 spans 8 residues. Germline V gene data show CDR1 as SQVTM and CDR2 as ANQGSEA. This CDR3 reads CSVRGKVF. The CDR3 nucleotides are TGCAGCGTTAGGGGGAAGGTCTTC.

This clonotype was counted only a few times. CDR3 bases: TGCGCCAGCAGCCAAGAGGGCGGGAGGTCCTACGAGCAGTACTTC. It specifies CASSQEGGRSYEQYF. V is TRBV4-3 and J is TRBJ2-7; 8 bases match TRBD2. This CDR3 is built from 15 residues. Germline values: CDR1 LGHNA, CDR2 YSLEER. Germline trimming cut 0 bases from V and 1 base from J; bases unmatched to any gene: 2.

In its sample, this clonotype was seen a few times. V is TRBV20-1 and J is TRBJ2-5, with D perhaps TRBD2 (6 bases). The V and J ends lost 5 bases and 0 bases respectively, with 10 bases between them. This CDR3 is built from 13 residues. Germline values: CDR1 DFQATT, CDR2 SNEGSKA (reference sequence). CDR3 amino acids: CSARDSNQETQYF. The CDR3 nucleotides are TGCAGTGCTCGGGACTCAAACCAAGAGACCCAGTACTTC.

A few counts support this clonotype. This chain connects TRBV20-1 to TRBJ2-7; unclear D gene. The CDR3 is 13 residues long. V was trimmed by 0 bases and J by 0 bases, leaving 6 bases between them. CDR1 is DFQATT and CDR2 is SNEGSKA in the germline V gene (reference sequence). CDR3 in amino acids: CSARDGSSYEQYF. CDR3 coding DNA: TGCAGTGCTAGAGACGGCAGCTCCTACGAGCAGTACTTC.

This clonotype was counted a few times. This chain uses TRBV18 with TRBJ2-2, with D hard to call. Per germline, CDR1 KGHSH and CDR2 LQKENI. Trimming removed 3 bases from V and 7 bases from J, with 18 bases in between. The CDR3 is made up of 16 amino acids. Written as DNA, the CDR3 is TGTGCCAGCTCACCGATGGGCTGGATGGCGAGCGGGGAGCTGTTTTTT. Residues: CASSPMGWMASGELFF.

The chain uses TRBV30 and TRBJ2-1; possible D gene TRBD2, 5 bases. V was shortened by 3 bases and J by 6 bases, with 9 bases between the two germline ends. The CDR3 runs 12 residues. CDR1 and CDR2 (germline): GTSNPN, SVGIG (reference sequence). CDR3 bases: TGTGCCTGGAGCCGGGGTTCCAATGAGCAGTTCTTC. Its protein is CAWSRGSNEQFF.

This clonotype showed up many times. Here the CDR3 DNA reads TGTGCCAGCAGCTCGGTGGACGAGCAGTACTTC. Its protein is CASSSVDEQYF. The chain combines TRBV7-9 with TRBJ2-7; D not certain. The CDR3 is 11 residues long. V was shortened by 4 bases and J by 5 bases, with 6 bases between the two germline ends. The V gene's germline CDR1 is SEHNR and CDR2 FQNEAQ (reference sequence).

The chain employs TRBV20-1 and TRBJ2-1; perhaps TRBD2 as D (5 bases). The CDR3 is made up of 12 amino acids. Germline V lookup: CDR1 DFQATT, CDR2 SNEGSKA (reference sequence). Here the CDR3 reads CSLDLSPSEQFF. The CDR3 DNA follows: TGCAGCCTGGACTTGTCACCTAGTGAGCAGTTCTTC.

This clonotype has just a few counts. The gene calls are TRBV28 and TRBJ2-7; 7 nucleotides agree with TRBD1. CDR1 is MDHEN and CDR2 is SYDVKM in the germline V gene. J gave up 2 bases and V 3 bases, and 10 bases lay outside the gene matches. The CDR3 contains 16 residues. The chain's CDR3 is CASSFGIRGSPYEQYF. DNA for the CDR3: TGTGCCAGCAGTTTCGGGATCAGGGGGTCACCCTACGAGCAGTACTTC.

This clonotype was counted at least ten times. The chain joins TRBV4-3 to TRBJ2-1, with TRBD2 identical over 11 bases. With 3 bases clipped from V and 7 bases from J, the junction kept 14 bases outside the gene matches. Per the germline V gene, CDR1 is LGHNA and CDR2 is YSLEER. This CDR3 has 18 amino acids. Written as DNA, the CDR3 is TGCGCCAGCAGCCACCTCGCCGGGACTAGCGGAGGGTATAATGAGCAGTTCTTC. This sequence encodes CASSHLAGTSGGYNEQFF.

The chain is built from TRBV4-2 and TRBJ2-1; 9 nucleotides agree with TRBD1. V shed 0 bases and J 4 bases; nucleotides not matched to a gene: 10. The length of the CDR3 is 18 residues. Germline values: CDR1 LGHNA, CDR2 YNFKEQ. The chain's CDR3 is CASSQELIRDRAYNEQFF. As DNA, the CDR3 is TGTGCCAGCAGCCAAGAACTAATCCGGGACAGGGCTTACAATGAGCAGTTCTTC.

This clonotype was detected only a few times. This sequence joins TRBV15 and TRBJ2-3; the match to TRBD1 covers 9 bases. The CDR3 covers 16 residues. V lost 4 bases, J lost 2 bases, and 7 bases stayed unmatched. CDR1 is LNHNV, CDR2 YYDKDF, per germline (reference sequence). The CDR3 here is CATSTTGGEFTDTQYF. The CDR3 DNA reads TGTGCCACCAGCACTACAGGGGGCGAATTCACAGATACGCAGTATTTT.

This chain uses TRBV29-1 with TRBJ1-1, with TRBD1 identical over 8 bases. Germline assignment: CDR1 SQVTM and CDR2 ANQGSEA. V was pared by 6 bases and J by 3 bases, with 6 bases of the junction left unmatched. The CDR3 runs 13 residues. Written as DNA, the CDR3 is TGCAGCGTCAGGGACAGGAGAGACACTGAAGCTTTCTTT. It specifies CSVRDRRDTEAFF. Variable domain in full (rest from reference TRBV29-1 and TRBJ1-1): SAVISQKPSRDICQRGTSLTIQCQVDSQVTMMFWYRQQPGQSLTLIATANQGSEATYESGFVIDKFPISRPNLTFSTLTVSNMSPEDSSIYLCSVRDRRDTEAFFGQGTRLTVV.

The chain uses TRBV7-6 and TRBJ2-3; TRBD2 matches at 12 bases. This CDR3 is 16 amino acids long. After removal of 4 bases from V and 2 bases from J, the junction contained 4 bases not matched to a gene. Germline CDR1 and CDR2: SGHVS and FNYEAQ. The CDR3 loop reads CASSSRTSGDTDTQYF. In DNA form, the CDR3 reads TGTGCCAGCAGCTCCCGGACTAGCGGGGACACAGATACGCAGTATTTT.

The chain carries TRBV29-1 and TRBJ2-5; 10 nucleotides agree with TRBD1. The CDR3 is made up of 12 amino acids. Germline CDR1 is SQVTM and CDR2 is ANQGSEA. V dropped 7 bases and J dropped 6; count of bases not matched to a gene: 5. The CDR3 nucleotides read TGCAGCGAGAAGACAGGGGGCAAGACCCAGTACTTC. Protein: CSEKTGGKTQYF.

The table lists this clonotype with a few counts. The chain has TRBV20-1 and TRBJ2-5; unclear D gene. Germline CDR1 and CDR2: DFQATT and SNEGSKA (reference sequence). The V end lost 2 bases, the J end lost 2 bases, and 9 bases lay between the germline ends. CDR3 length: 13 residues. The chain's CDR3 is CSARMAAQETQYF. CDR3 in DNA: TGCAGTGCTAGAATGGCGGCTCAAGAGACCCAGTACTTC.

The DNA for the CDR3 is TGTGCCACCAGCAGAATAGCGGGAGACTGGGATGAGCAGTTCTTC. As protein: CATSRIAGDWDEQFF. The gene calls are TRBV15 and TRBJ2-1, with 9 positions matching TRBD2. Germline CDR1 LNHNV, CDR2 YYDKDF (reference sequence). The CDR3 consists of 15 residues. J lost 8 bases, V lost 2 bases, and 7 bases had no gene match.

The table lists this clonotype with a few counts. The chain couples TRBV29-1 to TRBJ2-3, with D possibly TRBD2 on 5 matching bases. The germline V and J ends were trimmed by 2 bases and 0 bases, with 9 bases remaining between them. The CDR3 has 14 residues. Germline-derived CDR1 and CDR2 are SQVTM and ANQGSEA. CDR3 region: CSVERGTSTDTQYF. The CDR3 bases are TGCAGCGTTGAACGGGGAACTAGCACAGATACGCAGTATTTT.

This clonotype was found a few times. The chain carries TRBV12-3 or TRBV12-4 and TRBJ2-4; perhaps TRBD2 as D (5 bases). The CDR3 covers 14 residues. The V end lost 6 bases, the J end lost 1 base, and 10 bases lay between the germline ends. This CDR3 reads CASRNSEAKNIQYF. In DNA, the CDR3 is TGTGCCAGCAGAAATAGCGAGGCCAAAAACATTCAGTACTTC.

The chain links TRBV11-2 to TRBJ2-1, with 8 nucleotides matching TRBD2. This CDR3 region has 16 residues. CDR1 is SGHAT, CDR2 FQNNGV, per germline. Germline trimming cut 5 bases from V and 8 bases from J; bases unmatched to any gene: 14. The CDR3 coding sequence is TGTGCCAGCAGCCTCCTGGTCGGGAGGGCAATTCATGAGCAGTTCTTC. This translates into CASSLLVGRAIHEQFF.